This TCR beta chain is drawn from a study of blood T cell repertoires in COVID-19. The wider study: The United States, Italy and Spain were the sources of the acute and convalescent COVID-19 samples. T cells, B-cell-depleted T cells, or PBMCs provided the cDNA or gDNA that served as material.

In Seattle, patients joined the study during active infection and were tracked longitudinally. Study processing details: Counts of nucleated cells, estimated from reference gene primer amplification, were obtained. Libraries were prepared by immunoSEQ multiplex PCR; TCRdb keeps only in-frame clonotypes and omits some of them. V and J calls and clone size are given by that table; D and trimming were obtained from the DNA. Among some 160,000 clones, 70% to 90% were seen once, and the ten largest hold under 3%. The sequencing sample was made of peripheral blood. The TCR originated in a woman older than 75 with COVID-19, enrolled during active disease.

The CDR3 sequence: CASSYGSASGSDEQYF. The CDR3 DNA reads TGTGCCAGCAGCTACGGCTCTGCCAGCGGGAGTGACGAGCAGTACTTC. The V gene is TRBV9, the J gene TRBJ2-7; 8 nucleotides agree with TRBD2. After removal of 4 bases from V and 5 bases from J, the junction contained 14 bases not matched to a gene. This CDR3 region has 16 residues. Germline CDR1 reads SGDLS; CDR2 reads YYNGEE.